The T cell receptor (beta chain) described here comes from a study of cytomegalovirus exposure and HLA in healthy donors. Study-wide findings and caveats: The authors listed 150 to 200 TCR beta chains as cytomegalovirus-associated. No immune exposure information besides CMV serostatus was available. Most subjects' HLA-A and HLA-B alleles were reportedly predicted from TCR beta sequences. A later analysis linked a missense variant in DCLRE1C to the trimming of TCR beta V and J genes.

Regarding this clone: Its antigen remains unidentified.

CDR1 and CDR2 from the germline V gene are SGHNT and YYREEE (reference sequence). The V end lost 4 bases, the J end lost 6 bases, and 19 bases lay between the germline ends. The CDR3 is 16 amino acids. In the PCR, 60 Vbeta and 13 Jbeta primers were used. TCRdb's table, derived via immunoSEQ multiplex PCR, lists solely in-frame clones and lacks some. Here the sample table reports around 55,000 clones. The V gene is TRBV5-4, the J gene TRBJ2-2; D ambiguous. This TCR was recovered from a man aged 45-65 years in good health and CMV-seropositive. Material for sequencing was PBMCs. The chain's CDR3 is CASSPSLRPSPGELFF. For the CDR3, the DNA is TGTGCCAGCAGCCCGTCGTTGAGGCCCAGCCCCGGGGAGCTGTTTTTT.